Sequencing of this T cell receptor (beta chain) was carried out in a study of cytomegalovirus exposure and HLA in healthy donors. Study results and limitations: A prior analysis recorded that most TCR beta V segments were productive about 87% or about 30% of the time. Researchers counted around 160 TCR beta chains as cytomegalovirus-associated.

A remark on this clone: As yet, its antigen is unknown.

The V and J ends lost 2 bases and 0 bases, in that order; junction bases with no gene match: 5. The length of the CDR3 is 17 residues. Germline V gene lookup returns CDR1 SGHNT and CDR2 YYREEE (reference sequence). The PCR used 60 Vbeta and 13 Jbeta primers. The method was immunoSEQ multiplex PCR; TCRdb's version includes in-frame clones alone and lacks a portion of them. The sample table includes 110,000 to 150,000 clones. The source material was PBMCs. The chain combines TRBV5-4 with TRBJ2-6, with 7 bases matching TRBD2. The receptor comes from a middle-aged man in good health and CMV-seronegative. The CDR3 nucleotides read TGTGCCAGCAGCTTCCCTAGCGGCCGCTCTGGGGCCAACGTCCTGACTTTC. This encodes CASSFPSGRSGANVLTF.